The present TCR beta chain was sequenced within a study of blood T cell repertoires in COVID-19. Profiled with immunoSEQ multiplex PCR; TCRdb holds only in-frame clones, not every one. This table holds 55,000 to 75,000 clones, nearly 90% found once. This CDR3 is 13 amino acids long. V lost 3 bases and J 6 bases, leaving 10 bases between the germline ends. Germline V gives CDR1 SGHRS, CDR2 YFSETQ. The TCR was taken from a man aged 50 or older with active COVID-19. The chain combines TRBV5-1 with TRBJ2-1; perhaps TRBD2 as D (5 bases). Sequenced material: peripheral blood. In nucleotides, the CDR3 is TGCGCCAGCAGCTCGCGGGCCTCCAATGAGCAGTTCTTC. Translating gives CASSSRASNEQFF. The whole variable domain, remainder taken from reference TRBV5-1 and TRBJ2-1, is KAGVTQTPRYLIKTRGQQVTLSCSPISGHRSVSWYQQTPGQGLQFLFEYFSETQRNKGNFPGRFSGRQFSNSRSEMNVSTLELGDSALYLCASSSRASNEQFFGPGTRLTVL.